Detailed here is one TCR beta chain. The antigen is unknown. Looked up from germline, CDR1 is SGHDT and CDR2 is YYEEEE. This CDR3 is 19 amino acids long. V lost 0 bases and J lost 1; bases outside the gene matches: 10. These data are taken from a study of cytomegalovirus exposure and HLA in healthy donors. Researchers ran the PCR with 60 Vbeta and 13 Jbeta primers. Some clones are missing from TCRdb's copy, which holds only in-frame ones; the method was immunoSEQ multiplex PCR. The sample lists more than 45,000 clones, 72% occurring once. Study-wide findings and caveats: Presence/absence analyses rested on an assumption that sequencing depth was roughly uniform across donors. A list of roughly 160 TCR beta chains associated with cytomegalovirus was given. Several top significant clusters appeared, in a later analysis, to be linked to common viral pathogens. Both high specificity and high sensitivity reportedly marked the classifier's diagnosis of cytomegalovirus status.

The chain recombines TRBV5-6 with TRBJ2-1; 10 bases line up with TRBD2. The sample was PBMCs. The TCR originated in a young man in good health and CMV-seronegative. The CDR3 sequence: CASSLATSGIWGSYNEQFF. The CDR3 nucleotides read TGTGCCAGCAGCTTGGCCACTAGCGGGATTTGGGGGTCCTACAATGAGCAGTTCTTC.